These 6 T cell receptor beta chains were sequenced from one sample in a study of T cells in tumors after PD-1 blockade. Assay used: immunoSEQ multiplex PCR; TCRdb lists only in-frame clones, some missing. This sample has approximately 4,000 clones, with approximately 56% found just once. The sample in question was tumor tissue, obtained after anti-PD-1 treatment. These receptors all stem from a human donor with cutaneous squamous cell carcinoma.

This clone is labeled as medium-sized. The rearrangement joins TRBV6-5 to TRBJ2-2, with 9 bases lining up with TRBD2. Trimming cost V 5 bases and J 3 bases; bases outside gene matches: 4. The CDR3 loop spans 15 amino acids. CDR1 is MNHEY and CDR2 is SVGAGI in the germline V gene. The CDR3 region has the DNA TGTGCCAGCAGTCTAGCGGGGCTCGACACCGGGGAGCTGTTTTTT. As protein: CASSLAGLDTGELFF.

This chain connects TRBV6-4 to TRBJ2-6; D is undetermined. Between the trimmed V and J ends, which lost 8 bases and 0 bases, there was a span of 23 bases. The CDR3 consists of 19 residues. CDR1 and CDR2 (germline): MRHNA, SNTAGT. In DNA, the CDR3 is TGTGCCAGCCCGAAGGGCGCCGAAGCCTTATGCTCTGGGGCCAACGTCCTGACTTTC. This encodes CASPKGAEALCSGANVLTF.

The rearrangement joins TRBV7-9 to TRBJ1-3; no firm D call. The CDR3 extends over 12 amino acids. Trimming shortened V by 5 bases and J by 8 bases, and 10 bases separated the two germline ends. Germline V lookup: CDR1 SEHNR, CDR2 FQNEAQ (reference sequence). The DNA for the CDR3 is TGTGCCAGCAGCCAAATCAGAGACACCATATATTTT. Protein: CASSQIRDTIYF.

This clone was seen a handful of times. The chain employs TRBV29-1 and TRBJ2-7; D may be TRBD1 (5 bases). CDR1 is SQVTM and CDR2 is ANQGSEA in the germline V gene. This CDR3 region has 13 residues. Trimming pared 2 bases from V and 3 bases from J, leaving 11 bases between. DNA of the CDR3: TGCAGCGTTGAAACCGACAGCGACTACGAGCAGTACTTC. This codes for CSVETDSDYEQYF.

This clone was seen a few times. The rearrangement links TRBV10-2 to TRBJ1-1, with 7 bases matching TRBD1. CDR1 and CDR2 (germline): WSHSY, SAAADI. Trimming cost V 4 bases and J 3 bases; bases outside gene matches: 8. CDR3 length: 15 residues. The DNA of the CDR3 is TGCGCCAGCAGTGTACTGGGACAGAGCTACACTGAAGCTTTCTTT. This encodes CASSVLGQSYTEAFF.

This clone qualifies as medium-sized (0.01 to 0.1%). The J gene is TRBJ1-2, the V gene TRBV4-1; D is possibly TRBD1 (6 bases). Germline V gene data show CDR1 as MGHRA and CDR2 as YSYEKL. The CDR3 has 19 residues. V was clipped by 4 bases and J by 3 bases, with 27 bases between them. The CDR3 nucleotides read TGCGCCAGCAGCCCCACCCAGGGAGGGCCCCTCCAGGGGCACTATGGCTACACCTTC. This encodes CASSPTQGGPLQGHYGYTF.